A selection of T cell receptor beta chains follows, all from one sample in a study of tumor and adjacent non-tumor tissue in lung cancer. Via MiXCR, TCRdb re-called the multiplex PCR reads, giving one row per CDR3 protein. The table has 71,000 or so distinct CDR3 sequences, 80% to 85% seen once. Sequenced sample: lung tumor tissue. These receptor sequences come from a woman between 50 and 59 years old with non-small cell lung cancer. CDR3s include the opening cysteine and the closing phenylalanine or tryptophan. The D gene is left open where the match is weak. Part of the rows lack a size; the others show once, few, many or a class for expanded clones.

j_call,d_call,cdr3_length,v_call,clone_size,cdr3_aa,cdr3_nt
TRBJ1-5,.,12,TRBV12-3/TRBV12-4,.,CARSKGVQPQHF,TGTGCCAGGAGCAAGGGGGTACAGCCCCAGCATTTT
TRBJ1-5,.,15,TRBV20-1,.,CSASYTGGANQFQHF,TGCAGTGCTTCATACACAGGAGGAGCCAATCAGTTCCAGCATTTT
TRBJ2-1,TRBD2,12,TRBV29-1,.,CSVTSGLNEQFF,TGCAGCGTCACTAGCGGACTCAATGAGCAGTTCTTC
TRBJ1-5,.,18,TRBV12-3/TRBV12-4,.,CPSSLVGGARFSNQPQHF,TGTCCCAGCAGTTTGGTTGGGGGGGCCCGGTTTAGCAATCAGCCCCAGCATTTT
TRBJ2-1,.,15,TRBV13,.,CANSPYSASYNEQFF,TGTGCCAACAGCCCCTATAGTGCGTCCTACAATGAGCAGTTCTTC
TRBJ2-5,.,14,TRBV10-3,medium-sized,CAISDSGTGETQYF,TGTGCCATCAGTGACAGCGGGACAGGAGAGACCCAGTACTTC
TRBJ2-7,.,15,TRBV6-6,.,CASSYSTRWSYEQYF,TGTGCCAGCAGTTACTCGACTAGATGGAGTTACGAGCAATACTTC
TRBJ2-7,.,12,TRBV7-9,many,CASSLDPNEQYF,TGTGCCAGCAGCTTAGATCCCAACGAGCAGTACTTC
TRBJ1-3,.,12,TRBV6-2/TRBV6-3,.,CASRRIENTLYF,TGTGCCAGTAGGCGGATCGAGAACACCTTATATTTT
TRBJ2-1,.,13,TRBV11-3,.,CAISLGWNNEQIF,TGTGCCATCAGCTTAGGCTGGAACAATGAGCAGATCTTC
TRBJ2-7,.,14,TRBV20-1,.,CCPRDLQTFYEQYF,TGCTGTCCTAGAGATCTACAAACCTTCTACGAGCAGTACTTC
TRBJ2-1,TRBD2,16,TRBV18,few,CASFRFIAGEYNEQFF,TGTGCCAGCTTCAGGTTCATAGCGGGAGAATACAATGAGCAGTTCTTC
TRBJ2-7,.,15,TRBV20-1,.,CSARDRLAGVGVQYF,TGCAGTGCTAGAGACCGACTAGCAGGGGTAGGGGTGCAGTACTTC
TRBJ2-5,TRBD2,16,TRBV4-2,.,CASSQAKGLDYVTRYF,TGTGCTAGCAGCCAAGCCAAGGGACTAGACTACGTGACCCGGTACTTC
TRBJ2-7,.,18,TRBV20-1,.,CSARVVADHKTDSYEQYF,TGCAGTGCTAGAGTGGTAGCGGACCATAAGACTGACTCCTACGAGCAGTACTTC
TRBJ1-1,.,14,TRBV12-3/TRBV12-4,.,CASKRDSSNTEAIF,TGTGCCAGCAAGAGGGACTCCTCGAACACTGAAGCTATCTTT
TRBJ1-4,TRBD1,12,TRBV20-1,.,CSAEQGAFTLFF,TGCAGTGCCGAGCAGGGGGCCTTCACCCTGTTTTTT
TRBJ2-5,.,15,TRBV19,.,CASSPRRGRGETQYF,TGTGCCAGTAGTCCCCGTAGGGGGAGGGGAGAGACCCAGTACTTC
TRBJ2-7,TRBD2,11,TRBV29-1,.,CGAAGGNEQYF,TGCGGCGCCGCGGGGGGCAACGAGCAGTACTTC
TRBJ1-2,.,15,TRBV20-1,.,CSAVMEQTLNYGYSF,TGCAGTGCCGTCATGGAACAGACCCTAAACTATGGCTACTCCTTC
TRBJ2-1,.,14,TRBV20-1,once,CGAQTSSGYNELFF,TGCGGTGCGCAAACTAGTTCGGGGTACAATGAGCTGTTCTTC
TRBJ1-5,.,16,TRBV6-1,.,CAGIEMNQTSNQPQHF,TGTGCCGGCATTGAAATGAACCAAACTAGCAATCAGCCCCAGCATTTT
TRBJ2-1,.,17,TRBV29-1,.,CSVQYTGRGSSYNEQFF,TGCAGCGTTCAGTATACGGGCCGGGGTAGCTCCTACAATGAGCAGTTCTTC
TRBJ2-5,.,15,TRBV7-3,once,CASSLAGKNSETQYF,TGTGCCAGCAGCTTAGCTGGGAAAAACTCGGAGACCCAGTACTTC
TRBJ2-5,.,13,TRBV11-3,.,CASSKSRGETLYF,TGTGCCAGTAGCAAATCAAGGGGGGAGACCCTGTACTTC
TRBJ2-7,.,12,TRBV20-1,few,CSTSDRTAEQYF,TGCAGTACTTCCGACAGGACCGCCGAGCAGTATTTC
TRBJ2-5,.,14,TRBV11-3,.,CASSWRRSQETQYF,TGTGCCAGCAGCTGGCGCAGGAGCCAAGAGACCCAGTACTTC
TRBJ2-7,TRBD2,14,TRBV4-1,.,CASSQVPSGYEEYF,TGCGCCAGCAGCCAAGTACCTAGCGGCTACGAGGAGTACTTC
TRBJ2-7,.,16,TRBV12-3/TRBV12-4,.,CGSSTRARDLLYEQYF,TGTGGCAGCAGTACCCGTGCGAGAGACCTACTCTACGAGCAGTACTTC
TRBJ2-6,TRBD1,15,TRBV5-4,.,CANSPGGSGVNILTF,TGTGCCAACAGCCCAGGGGGCTCTGGGGTCAACATCCTGACTTTC
TRBJ2-7,TRBD1,14,TRBV6-2/TRBV6-3,.,CASTPTGDWYEEYF,TGTGCCAGCACCCCGACAGGGGATTGGTATGAGGAGTACTTC
TRBJ1-3,.,14,TRBV11-2,.,CASNFLGTVNTIYF,TGTGCCAGCAACTTCTTGGGGACTGTAAACACCATATATTTT
TRBJ2-2,TRBD1,18,TRBV20-1,.,CSVREDAFGQAFAGELFF,TGCAGTGTTAGAGAAGATGCTTTCGGACAGGCCTTCGCCGGGGAGCTGTTTTTT
TRBJ1-1,.,14,TRBV20-1,.,CSARVLTWWSEAFF,TGCAGTGCTAGAGTCCTGACATGGTGGAGTGAAGCTTTCTTT
TRBJ2-2,TRBD2,16,TRBV29-1,many,CSVGLAGGFVTGELFF,TGCAGCGTTGGACTAGCGGGAGGCTTTGTCACCGGGGAGCTGTTTTTT
TRBJ2-1,.,12,TRBV20-1,.,CSAMLSYNEQFF,TGCAGTGCCATGCTTTCCTACAATGAACAGTTCTTC
TRBJ2-2,TRBD1,13,TRBV20-1,once,CSTARGQGGKLFF,TGCAGTACCGCCAGGGGGCAAGGCGGGAAGCTGTTTTTT
TRBJ1-2,TRBD1,19,TRBV5-4,.,CANSLLLGTGARVGPGYTF,TGTGCTAACAGCTTGTTATTGGGGACAGGGGCCAGGGTAGGTCCCGGCTACACCTTC
TRBJ2-1,.,15,TRBV6-1,.,CASGGAGGPVSKQFF,TGTGCCAGCGGGGGAGCAGGAGGGCCAGTGAGCAAGCAGTTCTTC
TRBJ2-1,.,17,TRBV29-1,few,CSVEYTGRGSSYNGQFF,TGTAGCGTTGAGTATACGGGTCGGGGTAGCTCCTACAATGGGCAGTTCTTC
TRBJ2-1,.,13,TRBV11-2,.,CASSSGRINERFF,TGCGCCAGCAGCTCCGGACGAATCAATGAGCGATTCTTC
TRBJ2-7,.,14,TRBV20-1,once,CGATRDSEQYEQYF,TGCGGTGCCACCAGAGACTCGGAGCAATACGAGCAGTACTTC
TRBJ2-2,.,14,TRBV12-3/TRBV12-4,.,CASSPMGHTGKLFF,TGTGCCAGCAGCCCCATGGGGCACACCGGGAAGCTGTTCTTT
TRBJ2-6,.,16,TRBV4-2,.,CTSSLYQGPGANVLTF,TGTACCAGCAGTCTATATCAGGGGCCTGGGGCCAACGTCCTGACTTTC
TRBJ2-5,.,14,TRBV24-1,.,CATSETVGGGTQYF,TGTGCCACCAGTGAGACGGTAGGAGGAGGGACCCAGTACTTC
TRBJ2-1,TRBD2,16,TRBV29-1,medium-sized,CSVASPGLAGGGEQFF,TGCAGCGTTGCCAGCCCGGGACTAGCGGGAGGCGGTGAGCAGTTCTTC
TRBJ2-2,.,11,TRBV20-1,.,CSARGLGELFF,TGCAGTGCTAGAGGTCTCGGGGAGCTGTTTTTT